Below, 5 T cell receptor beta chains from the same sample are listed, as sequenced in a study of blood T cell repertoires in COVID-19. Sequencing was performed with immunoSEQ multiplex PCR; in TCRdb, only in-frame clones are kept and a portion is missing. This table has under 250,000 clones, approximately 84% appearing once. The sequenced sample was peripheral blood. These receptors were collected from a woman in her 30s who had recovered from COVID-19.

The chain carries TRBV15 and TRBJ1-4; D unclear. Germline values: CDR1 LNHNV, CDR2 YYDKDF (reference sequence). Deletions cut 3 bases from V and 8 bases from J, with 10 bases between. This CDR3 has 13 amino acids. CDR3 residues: CATSRGDGEKLFF. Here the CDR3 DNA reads TGTGCCACCAGCAGGGGAGACGGAGAAAAACTGTTTTTT.

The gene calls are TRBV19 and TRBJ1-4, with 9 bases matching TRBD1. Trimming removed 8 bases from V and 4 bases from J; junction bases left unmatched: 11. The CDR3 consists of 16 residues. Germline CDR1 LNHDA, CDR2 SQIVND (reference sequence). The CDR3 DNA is TGTGCCAGTCTTGAAAGATGGACAGGGGTTAATGAAAAACTGTTTTTT. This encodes CASLERWTGVNEKLFF.

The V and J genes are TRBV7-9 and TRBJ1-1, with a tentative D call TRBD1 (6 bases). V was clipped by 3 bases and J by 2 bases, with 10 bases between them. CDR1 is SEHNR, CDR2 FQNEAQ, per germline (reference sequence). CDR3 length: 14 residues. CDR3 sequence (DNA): TGTGCCAGCAGCTTCGGGACAAGAAACACTGAAGCTTTCTTT. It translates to CASSFGTRNTEAFF. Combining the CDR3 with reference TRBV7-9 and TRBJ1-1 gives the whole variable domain DTGVSQNPRHKITKRGQNVTFRCDPISEHNRLYWYRQTLGQGPEFLTYFQNEAQLEKSRLLSDRFSAERPKGSFSTLEIQRTEQGDSAMYLCASSFGTRNTEAFFGQGTRLTVV.

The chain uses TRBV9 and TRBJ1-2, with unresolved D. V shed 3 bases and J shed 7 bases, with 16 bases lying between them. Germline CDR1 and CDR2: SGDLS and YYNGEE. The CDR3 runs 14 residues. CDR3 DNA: TGTGCCAGCAGCGCCTTGCAGGCCTACGGTGGCTACACCTTC. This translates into CASSALQAYGGYTF.

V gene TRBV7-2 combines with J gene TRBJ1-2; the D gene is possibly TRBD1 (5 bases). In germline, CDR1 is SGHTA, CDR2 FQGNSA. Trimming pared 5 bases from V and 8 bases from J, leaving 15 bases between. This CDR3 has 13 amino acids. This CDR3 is CASSTPGPQGYTF. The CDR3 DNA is TGTGCCAGCAGCACGCCAGGGCCCCAAGGCTACACCTTC.